A selection of T cell receptor beta chains follows, all from one sample in a study of control samples from healthy donors and cancer patients. Clones were sequenced by immunoSEQ multiplex PCR, and TCRdb holds only the in-frame ones, with some missing. Of 400,000 to 500,000 clones in the sample, around 90% were seen once. The material sequenced was PBMCs. These TCRs come from a man aged 35 to 55 with head and neck cancer. Both conserved end residues are part of each CDR3. The D gene is left open where the match is weak. Only part of the rows carry a size: once, few, many, or a class if the clone is expanded.

J	D	size	V	length	CDR3	DNA
TRBJ1-3	-	-	TRBV18	15	CASSPTYGAGNTIYF	TGTGCCAGCTCACCGACGTATGGGGCTGGAAACACCATATATTTT
TRBJ2-7	TRBD1	-	TRBV5-4	14	CASSLRDRSYEQYF	TGTGCCAGCAGCTTGCGGGACAGGTCCTACGAGCAGTACTTC
TRBJ2-7	-	few	TRBV6-2/TRBV6-3	15	CASSYSWMGSYEQYF	TGTGCCAGCAGTTACTCGTGGATGGGCTCCTACGAGCAGTACTTC
TRBJ2-7	-	-	TRBV28	12	CASRDIPYEQYF	TGTGCCAGTAGGGACATCCCCTACGAGCAGTACTTC
TRBJ2-7	TRBD1	-	TRBV19	15	CASSSGTAPFYEQYF	TGTGCCAGTAGTTCCGGGACAGCTCCCTTCTACGAGCAGTACTTC
TRBJ2-5	-	-	TRBV7-3	13	CASSSQGQETQYF	TGTGCCAGCAGCTCTCAGGGGCAAGAGACCCAGTACTTC
TRBJ2-1	-	-	TRBV19	12	CASSIPWNEQFF	TGTGCCAGTAGTATACCTTGGAATGAGCAGTTCTTC
TRBJ2-1	TRBD2	-	TRBV7-3	16	CASSLSLASGSNEQFF	TGTGCCAGCAGCTTAAGTTTGGCTAGCGGGAGTAATGAGCAGTTCTTC
TRBJ2-5	-	-	TRBV21-1	12	CARLRGLETQYF	TGTGCTCGGCTGAGGGGGCTTGAGACCCAGTACTTC
TRBJ2-1	TRBD2	-	TRBV18	16	CASSPGLAGSYNEQFF	TGTGCCAGCTCACCCGGACTAGCGGGGTCCTACAATGAGCAGTTCTTC
TRBJ1-5	-	-	TRBV13	15	CASSLRGDRNQPQHF	TGTGCCAGCAGCTTAAGAGGGGACCGCAATCAGCCCCAGCATTTT
TRBJ1-3	-	once	TRBV19	17	CASTRRPGLSSGNTIYF	TGTGCCAGTACCCGAAGGCCCGGACTGAGCTCTGGAAACACCATATATTTT
TRBJ2-7	TRBD2	-	TRBV5-4	17	CASSLMESGRSPYEQYF	TGTGCCAGCAGCTTGATGGAGAGCGGGAGGTCCCCCTACGAGCAGTACTTC
TRBJ2-1	-	-	TRBV7-8	15	CATEGRGGVRNEQFF	TGTGCCACCGAGGGGAGAGGGGGAGTCCGCAATGAGCAGTTCTTC
TRBJ2-3	TRBD2	-	TRBV5-1	17	CASSPVGLAGFTDTQYF	TGCGCCAGCAGCCCCGTGGGGCTAGCGGGGTTCACAGATACGCAGTATTTT
TRBJ2-7	-	-	TRBV10-3	16	CAISLRGSGSSYEQYF	TGTGCCATCAGTCTAAGGGGTAGCGGTAGCTCCTACGAGCAGTACTTC
TRBJ1-3	-	-	TRBV27	15	CASAKRGDSGNTIYF	TGTGCCAGCGCCAAGAGGGGGGATTCTGGAAACACCATATATTTT
TRBJ2-1	TRBD2	-	TRBV11-2	16	CASSLDRTSFYNEQFF	TGTGCCAGCAGCTTAGACCGGACTAGTTTTTACAATGAGCAGTTCTTC
TRBJ1-5	TRBD1	-	TRBV13	16	CASSRRGQGLNQPQHF	TGTGCCAGCAGCCGGAGAGGACAGGGACTAAATCAGCCCCAGCATTTT
TRBJ1-2	-	once	TRBV27	14	CASSLRDPLYGYTF	TGTGCCAGCAGCCTTCGGGACCCTCTCTATGGCTACACCTTC
TRBJ2-1	TRBD1	-	TRBV27	15	CASSLLGQGDNEQFF	TGTGCCAGCAGCCTTTTAGGACAGGGTGACAATGAGCAGTTCTTC
TRBJ2-2	-	-	TRBV3-1/TRBV3-2	16	CASSQWGSQNTGELFF	TGTGCCAGCAGCCAATGGGGCAGTCAAAACACCGGGGAGCTGTTTTTT